A selection of T cell receptor beta chains follows, all from one sample in a study of T cell responses to AZD1222 COVID-19 vaccine. Clones were sequenced by immunoSEQ multiplex PCR, and TCRdb holds only the in-frame ones, with some missing. The table has roughly 190,000 clones, approximately 91% seen once; the top ten hold around 3.7%. Material: peripheral blood, obtained 28 days after the second AZD1222 dose. The receptor source for this set is an adult who received the AZD1222 COVID-19 vaccine. Both conserved end residues are part of each CDR3.

v_gene: TRBV28; j_gene: TRBJ2-5; CDR3aa: CASSSQDETQYF
v_gene: TRBV30; j_gene: TRBJ1-5; CDR3aa: CAWTTGKGNQPQHF
v_gene: TRBV4-1; j_gene: TRBJ2-4; CDR3aa: CASSQEGLGGVAKNIQYF
v_gene: TRBV4-1; j_gene: TRBJ2-5; CDR3aa: CASSQVFEETQYF
v_gene: TRBV2; j_gene: TRBJ2-3; CDR3aa: CASSSSRGTDTQYF
v_gene: TRBV28; j_gene: TRBJ2-5; CDR3aa: CASTLGTSGNQETQYF
v_gene: TRBV7-2; j_gene: TRBJ2-7; CDR3aa: CASSPGQATFSYEQYF
v_gene: TRBV7-3; j_gene: TRBJ2-7; CDR3aa: CASSLAGDYEQYF
v_gene: TRBV10-1; j_gene: TRBJ2-7; CDR3aa: CARGTGKNYEQYF
v_gene: TRBV21-1; j_gene: TRBJ2-5; CDR3aa: CASSKAEGQGAETQYF
v_gene: TRBV5-1; j_gene: TRBJ2-1; CDR3aa: CASSPQSSYNEQFF
v_gene: TRBV28; j_gene: TRBJ1-1; CDR3aa: CASSTPKTGNTEAFF
v_gene: TRBV28; j_gene: TRBJ1-1; CDR3aa: CASRTQLLNTEAFF
v_gene: TRBV3-1/TRBV3-2; j_gene: TRBJ1-5; CDR3aa: CASSQWLGSNQPQHF
v_gene: TRBV7-3; j_gene: TRBJ2-2; CDR3aa: CASSPNTGELFF
v_gene: TRBV3-1/TRBV3-2; j_gene: TRBJ2-7; CDR3aa: CASSQYSGEEQYF
v_gene: TRBV6-5; j_gene: TRBJ2-2; CDR3aa: CASSRGWAGKGELFF
v_gene: TRBV6-5; j_gene: TRBJ1-5; CDR3aa: CASLTGAHQPQHF
v_gene: TRBV19; j_gene: TRBJ2-3; CDR3aa: CASSPSKRMGTDTQYF
v_gene: TRBV6-5; j_gene: TRBJ1-2; CDR3aa: CASSPASGGVGGYTF
v_gene: TRBV28; j_gene: TRBJ1-2; CDR3aa: CASSFSRNYGYTF
v_gene: TRBV27; j_gene: TRBJ2-1; CDR3aa: CASWGDRSYNEQFF
v_gene: TRBV27; j_gene: TRBJ2-7; CDR3aa: CASSLSITGSPYEQYF
v_gene: TRBV28; j_gene: TRBJ1-2; CDR3aa: CASSSITPGGDGYTF
v_gene: TRBV4-3; j_gene: TRBJ2-7; CDR3aa: CASSHSGTGGYEQYF
v_gene: TRBV28; j_gene: TRBJ1-3; CDR3aa: CASKHSGNTIYF
v_gene: TRBV27; j_gene: TRBJ2-2; CDR3aa: CASSTANTGELFF
v_gene: TRBV5-1; j_gene: TRBJ2-4; CDR3aa: CASSLTAARGNIQYF
v_gene: TRBV28; j_gene: TRBJ1-2; CDR3aa: CASSLGGGLGYTF
v_gene: TRBV19; j_gene: TRBJ1-1; CDR3aa: CASKQVNTEAFF
v_gene: TRBV27; j_gene: TRBJ2-1; CDR3aa: CASSLSIRGPINEQFF
v_gene: TRBV10-3; j_gene: TRBJ2-7; CDR3aa: CAISDSYEQYF
v_gene: TRBV19; j_gene: TRBJ2-1; CDR3aa: CASTLAGRYEQFF
v_gene: TRBV15; j_gene: TRBJ2-1; CDR3aa: CATSRVFLGTGSYNEQFF
v_gene: TRBV7-9; j_gene: TRBJ2-7; CDR3aa: CASKNSGHNEQYF
v_gene: TRBV2; j_gene: TRBJ2-1; CDR3aa: CASSEPPSGRGTYNEQFF
v_gene: TRBV30; j_gene: TRBJ1-2; CDR3aa: CAWSQDRGHGYTF
v_gene: TRBV20-1; j_gene: TRBJ1-2; CDR3aa: CSARDPSYTF
v_gene: TRBV19; j_gene: TRBJ2-5; CDR3aa: CASSMSELTETQYF
v_gene: TRBV29-1; j_gene: TRBJ1-1; CDR3aa: CSVETGTEAFF
v_gene: TRBV20-1; j_gene: TRBJ2-3; CDR3aa: CSASPGLAKGTDTQYF
v_gene: TRBV28; j_gene: TRBJ2-3; CDR3aa: CASSLSRGGADTQYF
v_gene: TRBV18; j_gene: TRBJ1-2; CDR3aa: CASSPSPDYGYTF
v_gene: TRBV5-1; j_gene: TRBJ1-3; CDR3aa: CASSLFSGDSGNTIYF
v_gene: TRBV5-1; j_gene: TRBJ2-1; CDR3aa: CASSLGLAGLYNEQFF
v_gene: TRBV9; j_gene: TRBJ2-2; CDR3aa: CASTPSGGQGSGELFF
v_gene: TRBV5-8; j_gene: TRBJ2-3; CDR3aa: CASSLGRGADTQYF
v_gene: TRBV12-3/TRBV12-4; j_gene: TRBJ2-2; CDR3aa: CASSLAGTGELFF
v_gene: TRBV19; j_gene: TRBJ2-7; CDR3aa: CASSIVGDRGPMEQYF
v_gene: TRBV9; j_gene: TRBJ1-2; CDR3aa: CASSGDRRGYTF